The clone carrying this TCR beta chain turned up a few times. These data originate in a study of blood T cells in healthy people across ages. Losses at the gene ends were 7 bases for V and 9 bases for J; bases not matched to a gene: 17. The CDR3 runs to 16 residues. Alongside a J-beta primer mix, a sample-barcoded 5' primer served in a second PCR lasting 7 to 11 cycles. Each cDNA molecule was tagged by a template-switch adaptor with 12 random nucleotides. Each CDR3 protein is one row after TCRdb ran MiXCR on the 5' RACE reads. The sample consists of hundreds of thousands of distinct CDR3 sequences, roughly 30% of them appearing once. Donors ranged from roughly 6 to 95 years old and were healthy Caucasians in Russia. Per sample, at least 5 micrograms of total RNA were extracted.

The receptor comes from a woman older than 75 in good health. Sequenced: blood. This chain connects TRBV12-3 or TRBV12-4 to TRBJ2-1; the match to TRBD2 covers 8 bases. CDR3 sequence (DNA): TGTGCCAGCACAAAGCGGGGGACCAACTTTGGGGGTGAGCAGTTCTTC. Protein: CASTKRGTNFGGEQFF.